A selection of T cell receptor beta chains follows, all from one sample in a study of early T cells in non-severe SARS-CoV-2 infection. TCRdb re-called the 5' RACE reads with MiXCR, one entry per CDR3 protein. The table includes roughly 40,000 distinct CDR3 sequences, about 7% detected once. Sequenced sample: whole blood. The source of these receptors is an adult who was a healthcare worker with PCR-confirmed SARS-CoV-2 infection or an uninfected control (not recorded which). Each CDR3 is given with its conserved first and last residue. D genes are given only for firm matches. A clone size is listed for some rows: how often the clone was seen (once, few, many), or a class if it is expanded.

d_call	clone_size	v_call	j_call	cdr3_nt	cdr3_aa
-	medium-sized	TRBV19	TRBJ1-2	TGTGCCAGTAGTGTTAACGGAATCGATGGCTACACCTTC	CASSVNGIDGYTF
-	many	TRBV7-6	TRBJ2-6	TGTGCCAGCAGCTTCAAGGACCGACACTCTGGGGCCAACGTCCTGACTTTC	CASSFKDRHSGANVLTF
TRBD2	-	TRBV12-3/TRBV12-4	TRBJ2-3	TGTGCCAGCAGGACCGACGGGTTGTGGCGGGGGGCTATAGCTGCAGATACGCAGTATTTT	CASRTDGLWRGAIAADTQYF
TRBD1	-	TRBV19	TRBJ2-2	TGTGCCAGTAGTCCCGGGACAGGTTCCACCGGGGAGCTGTTTTTT	CASSPGTGSTGELFF
TRBD1	many	TRBV25-1	TRBJ2-7	TGTGCCAGCAGTGTTGGGACAGGGGGTTACGAGCAGTACTTC	CASSVGTGGYEQYF
-	many	TRBV29-1	TRBJ2-1	TGCAGCGTGAGAGACAGGCAGCTCATCTCCTACAATGAGCAGTTCTTC	CSVRDRQLISYNEQFF
TRBD1	medium-sized	TRBV7-6	TRBJ1-5	TGTGCCAGCAGCCAAGGGGCAGGGGGTGGGCCCCAGCATTTT	CASSQGAGGGPQHF
TRBD1	-	TRBV12-3/TRBV12-4	TRBJ1-2	TGTGCCAGCAGCCAAGGGGGCGGGGGCGCGAACTATGGCTACACCTTC	CASSQGGGGANYGYTF
-	few	TRBV6-1	TRBJ2-4	TGTGCCAGCAGTGAAGTGAGGACATTAAGAAACATTCAGTACTTC	CASSEVRTLRNIQYF
-	many	TRBV7-9	TRBJ2-7	TGTGCCACCGGGACCGTCTCCTACGAGCAGTACTTC	CATGTVSYEQYF
-	many	TRBV19	TRBJ1-5	TGTGCCAGTAGTATAGAACAGGGACCCAATCAGCCCCAGCATTTT	CASSIEQGPNQPQHF
-	-	TRBV12-3/TRBV12-4	TRBJ2-6	TGTGCCAGCAGTCGCTTGGGGATCTCTGGGGCCAACGTCCTGACTTTC	CASSRLGISGANVLTF
-	many	TRBV5-4	TRBJ2-7	TGTGCCAGCAGCTTGAAAGGGGGTGGTGAGCAGTACTTC	CASSLKGGGEQYF
TRBD1	many	TRBV28	TRBJ2-3	TGTGCCAGCTACGACAGGGGGGCAGATACGCAGTATTTT	CASYDRGADTQYF
-	-	TRBV3-1	TRBJ2-1	TGTGCCAGCAGCCAACTGGGGGAGGTTGAGCAGTTCTTC	CASSQLGEVEQFF
-	many	TRBV27	TRBJ2-6	TGTGCCAGCAGTGGATCCTCTGGGGCCAACGTCCTGACTTTC	CASSGSSGANVLTF
-	many	TRBV5-1	TRBJ1-1	TGCGCCAGCAGCTTGATACAGGAGAACACTGAAGCTTTCTTT	CASSLIQENTEAFF
TRBD2	few	TRBV6-5	TRBJ2-5	TGTGCCAGCAGCAAGGGACTAGCGGGAGAAGAGACCCAGTACTTC	CASSKGLAGEETQYF
TRBD1	-	TRBV27	TRBJ2-2	TGTGCCAGCAGTTTATTACAGGGGGGCACCGGGGAGCTGTTTTTT	CASSLLQGGTGELFF
-	few	TRBV7-2	TRBJ1-6	TGTGCCAGCATGGAGGTCAGGAGCTCCTATAATTCACCCCTCCACTTT	CASMEVRSSYNSPLHF
-	many	TRBV5-6	TRBJ2-7	TGTGCCAGCAGCTTGGTCAGGGGCCACGAGCAGTACTTC	CASSLVRGHEQYF
-	-	TRBV5-5	TRBJ2-7	TGTGCCAGCAGCTTGGGGGCAGGGACCTACGAGCAGTACTTC	CASSLGAGTYEQYF
-	-	TRBV4-3	TRBJ1-6	TGCGCCAGCAGCCAAGACTCGAGGCCGGCTCATTCACCCCTCCACTTT	CASSQDSRPAHSPLHF
-	few	TRBV6-1	TRBJ2-7	TGTGCCAGCACAGGCCTTCGTTACGAGCAGTACTTC	CASTGLRYEQYF
TRBD1	many	TRBV19	TRBJ2-3	TGTGCCAGTATCCCAGGGGGAGCAAGCACAGATACGCAGTATTTT	CASIPGGASTDTQYF
TRBD1	-	TRBV13	TRBJ2-4	TGTGCCAGCAGCCAACAGGGGCGAGCGGCCAAAAACATTCAGTACTTC	CASSQQGRAAKNIQYF
TRBD2	-	TRBV11-2	TRBJ2-1	TGTGCCAGCAGCATCTCTAGCGGGGGGGCCTGGGAGCAGTTCTTC	CASSISSGGAWEQFF
-	-	TRBV2	TRBJ1-5	TGTGCCAGCAGTGAAAGGCCGCAGCCCCAGCATTTT	CASSERPQPQHF
TRBD2	many	TRBV14	TRBJ2-5	TGTGCCAGCAGCAAACTCCTAGCGGGACAAGAGACCCAGTACTTC	CASSKLLAGQETQYF
-	-	TRBV3-1	TRBJ1-1	TGTGCCAGCAGCCCCAGGGGCGGCAACACTGAAGCTTTCTTT	CASSPRGGNTEAFF
TRBD2	many	TRBV14	TRBJ2-1	TGTGCCAGCAGCCCCTTAGCGGGGGGCAATGAGCAGTTCTTC	CASSPLAGGNEQFF
TRBD1	-	TRBV3-1	TRBJ2-1	TGTGCCAGCAGCCAGTTTCAGGGGGACTACAATGAGCAGTTCTTC	CASSQFQGDYNEQFF
-	-	TRBV18	TRBJ1-2	TGTGCCAGCTCACCACCGGGGGCAGCCATCTATGGCTACACCTTC	CASSPPGAAIYGYTF
TRBD1	-	TRBV7-9	TRBJ1-2	TGTGCCAGCAGCCACTGGGACAGGACTAACTATGGCTACACCTTC	CASSHWDRTNYGYTF
-	few	TRBV4-1	TRBJ2-5	TGCGCCAGCAGCCAAGGGGCCGGGGGAGAGACCCAGTACTTC	CASSQGAGGETQYF
-	once	TRBV11-1	TRBJ2-3	TGTGCCAACAGCTCCCACTCCACAGATACGCAGTATTTT	CANSSHSTDTQYF
-	many	TRBV29-1	TRBJ2-3	TGCAGCGTTGAAGTGTGGGGAGTGACAGATACGCAGTATTTT	CSVEVWGVTDTQYF
-	many	TRBV14	TRBJ1-2	TGTGCCAGCAGCCCCCTGGGGGAGAACTATGGCTACACCTTC	CASSPLGENYGYTF
-	-	TRBV12-3/TRBV12-4	TRBJ1-1	TGTGCCAGTACGGGGCGGCACACTGAAGCTTTCTTT	CASTGRHTEAFF
TRBD1	many	TRBV12-3/TRBV12-4	TRBJ1-5	TGTGCCAGCAGTTTAAAGACAGGGAATCAGCCCCAGCATTTT	CASSLKTGNQPQHF
-	many	TRBV20-1	TRBJ1-3	TGCAGTGCTTCCCCCCCTCAGGCTCCACTTGGAAACACCATATATTTT	CSASPPQAPLGNTIYF
TRBD1	few	TRBV7-7	TRBJ2-3	TGTGCTAGCAGCTCACGCCTCCGGGACAGGGGGACCCCAGATACGCAGTATTTT	CASSSRLRDRGTPDTQYF
-	many	TRBV29-1	TRBJ2-7	TGCAGCGTTGAAGAGGGGGCTAAGTACGAGCAGTACTTC	CSVEEGAKYEQYF
TRBD2	-	TRBV18	TRBJ2-3	TGTGCCAGCTCACCGGGACTAAGCCTTAGCACAGATACGCAGTATTTT	CASSPGLSLSTDTQYF
TRBD1	-	TRBV3-1	TRBJ2-2	TGTGCCAGCAGCCAAACAGGGGCGGTCGGGGAGCTGTTTTTT	CASSQTGAVGELFF
-	few	TRBV5-1	TRBJ2-7	TGCGCCAGCAGCCGGGACGGCGCCTACGAGCAGTACTTC	CASSRDGAYEQYF
TRBD1	few	TRBV5-5	TRBJ2-5	TGTGCCAGCAGCCAGGGACAGGCGCAAGAGACCCAGTACTTC	CASSQGQAQETQYF
TRBD2	many	TRBV7-8	TRBJ2-1	TGTGCCAGCAGCCTGGGGGGAGGGAATTACAATGAGCAGTTCTTC	CASSLGGGNYNEQFF
TRBD2	-	TRBV5-5	TRBJ2-3	TGTGCCAGCAGCCGAAGACTAGCCGGCGCAGATACGCAGTATTTT	CASSRRLAGADTQYF
-	-	TRBV19	TRBJ2-5	TGTGCCAGTTTAGCCGTAGAAGAGACCCAGTACTTC	CASLAVEETQYF
-	few	TRBV2	TRBJ1-5	TGTGCCAGCAGTGGATTACAGGCCAATCAGCCCCAGCATTTT	CASSGLQANQPQHF
TRBD2	few	TRBV5-6	TRBJ2-3	TGTGCCAGCAGCTTGGGACTAGCGGTTCAAGATACGCAGTATTTT	CASSLGLAVQDTQYF
-	medium-sized	TRBV20-1	TRBJ1-2	TGCAGTGCTAGAGATCCATCTGACTATGGCTACACCTTC	CSARDPSDYGYTF